This passage covers 12 T cell receptor beta chains from one sample sequenced in a study of T cell repertoires in cytomegalovirus infection. TCRdb used MiXCR to reprocess the reads, holding one entry per CDR3 protein. Of 250,000 or so distinct CDR3 sequences detected, over 15% appear once; the ten largest clones hold around half. Sequenced sample: CD8+ T cells from PBMCs. The receptor set was obtained from a human donor in good health (CMV status not recorded). Some clones in this sample may be carry-over from other donors' samples.

This clonotype was counted at least ten times. The V and J genes are TRBV6-1 and TRBJ2-7; D ambiguous. The CDR3 covers 16 residues. Germline V gene lookup returns CDR1 MNHNS and CDR2 SASEGT. Trimming cost V 0 bases and J 2 bases, with 14 bases left between them. The CDR3 is CASSEAVQKSTYEQYF. CDR3 DNA sequence: TGTGCCAGCAGTGAAGCGGTACAGAAATCGACCTACGAGCAGTACTTC.

This clonotype was recorded a few times. This sequence joins TRBV12-3 or TRBV12-4 and TRBJ1-1; the D is unclear. CDR3 length: 12 amino acids. Trimming cost V 6 bases and J 3 bases, with 8 bases left between them. CDR3 region: CASRYRYTEAFF. CDR3 DNA: TGTGCCAGCAGATACAGATACACTGAAGCTTTCTTT.

This clonotype was seen a handful of times. V usage is TRBV11-2 and J usage is TRBJ2-1; the D gene is possibly TRBD2 (6 bases). The CDR3 is 12 amino acids. Germline V gene sequence: CDR1 SGHAT, CDR2 FQNNGV. The V end was cut by 5 bases, the J end by 8 bases, with 10 bases between. The CDR3 DNA reads TGTGCCAGCAGCGGAGGGTGGTATGAGCAGTTCTTC. Amino acid sequence: CASSGGWYEQFF.

This clonotype was seen at least ten times. The chain carries TRBV12-5 and TRBJ2-4; TRBD1 agrees at 10 bases. From germline, CDR1 is LGHNT and CDR2 FRNRAP. This CDR3 has 18 amino acids. After removal of 0 bases from V and 5 bases from J, the junction contained 10 bases not matched to a gene. The CDR3 nucleotides are TGTGCTAGTGGTTTGGTACGGCGGGACAGGGGATTCGAAAACATTCAGTACTTC. Amino acids: CASGLVRRDRGFENIQYF.

There are a few counts of this clonotype. The genes are TRBV27 and TRBJ2-7, with 7 bases lining up with TRBD1. J gave up 3 bases and V 5 bases, and 10 bases lay outside the gene matches. From germline, CDR1 is MNHEY and CDR2 SMNVEV (reference sequence). The CDR3 is made up of 15 amino acids. CDR3 amino acids: CASSADRAGVYEQYF. The CDR3 DNA is TGTGCCAGCAGTGCCGACAGGGCAGGGGTCTACGAGCAGTACTTC.

This clonotype appeared many times. The chain combines TRBV7-2 with TRBJ2-2; D may match TRBD1 or TRBD2 (5 bases each). Germline lookup yields CDR1 SGHTA and CDR2 FQGNSA. The CDR3 has 17 amino acids. Trimming left V 0 bases short and J 4 bases short, with 15 bases between. The CDR3 region is CASSLATTGAPTGELFF. The CDR3 nucleotides read TGTGCCAGCAGCTTAGCCACGACCGGGGCCCCCACCGGGGAGCTGTTTTTT.

This chain uses TRBV3-1 with TRBJ1-5; D is perhaps TRBD1 (6 bases). The CDR3 is 14 amino acids. Germline V lookup: CDR1 LGHDT, CDR2 YNNKEL (reference sequence). With 3 bases removed from V and 5 bases from J, the gap between germline ends came to 11 bases. DNA of the CDR3: TGTGCCAGCAGCCAGGCAGGGGTAGATCAGCCCCAGCATTTT. Translation: CASSQAGVDQPQHF.

This clonotype was detected a few times. CDR3 coding DNA: TGTGCCAGCAGCCGCGGCGGGAGGGACCACTATGGCTACACCTTC. The encoded protein is CASSRGGRDHYGYTF. V gene TRBV7-3 combines with J gene TRBJ1-2; a possible D gene is TRBD1 (5 bases). Between the trimmed V and J ends, which lost 5 bases and 3 bases, there was a span of 16 bases. Germline V CDR1 and CDR2: SGHTA, FQGTGA. The CDR3 covers 15 residues.

CDR3 loop: CSARELGQPRRYGYTF. The CDR3 region has the DNA TGCAGTGCTAGAGAGCTGGGACAGCCGAGGCGGTATGGCTACACCTTC. The chain is built from TRBV20-1 and TRBJ1-2; 7 bases fit TRBD1. Germline lookup yields CDR1 DFQATT and CDR2 SNEGSKA (reference sequence). The CDR3 is made up of 16 amino acids. The V segment lost 0 bases and the J segment 5 bases; nucleotides outside the gene matches: 12.

This clonotype has only a few counts. The rearrangement links TRBV7-9 to TRBJ2-3; D remains unclear. Germline V lookup: CDR1 SEHNR, CDR2 FQNEAQ (reference sequence). V lost 4 bases, J lost 0 bases, and 14 bases lay in between. CDR3 length: 16 amino acids. CDR3 protein: CASSSPPGPSTDTQYF. The DNA of the CDR3 is TGTGCCAGCAGCTCCCCCCCAGGCCCCAGCACAGATACGCAGTATTTT.

In its sample, this clonotype was seen a few times. Here the CDR3 DNA reads TGTGCCAGTTGGGGACGGAGGGAAGGACCCTACGAGCAGTACTTC. Its protein product is CASWGRREGPYEQYF. V is TRBV6-2 or TRBV6-3 and J is TRBJ2-7; TRBD2 is a possible D gene (6 bases). This CDR3 comprises 15 residues. Germline V lookup: CDR1 MNHEY, CDR2 SVGEGT. The V gene lost 9 bases and the J gene lost 2 bases, with 20 bases spanning the gap.

This clonotype was seen a handful of times. The chain couples TRBV25-1 to TRBJ2-2; perhaps D is TRBD1 or TRBD2 (5 bases each). The CDR3 extends over 17 amino acids. Germline V gene data show CDR1 as MGHDK and CDR2 as SYGVNS. Trimming took 3 bases from V and 4 from J, leaving 18 bases between them. CDR3 loop: CASSDSPSGPSTGELFF. CDR3 in DNA: TGTGCCAGCAGTGATTCCCCCTCGGGACCGAGCACCGGGGAGCTGTTTTTT. The variable domain in full, with the rest retrieved from reference TRBV25-1 and TRBJ2-2, is EADIYQTPRYLVIGTGKKITLECSQTMGHDKMYWYQQDPGMELHLIHYSYGVNSTEKGDLSSESTVSRIRTEHFPLTLESARPSHTSQYLCASSDSPSGPSTGELFFGEGSRLTVL.